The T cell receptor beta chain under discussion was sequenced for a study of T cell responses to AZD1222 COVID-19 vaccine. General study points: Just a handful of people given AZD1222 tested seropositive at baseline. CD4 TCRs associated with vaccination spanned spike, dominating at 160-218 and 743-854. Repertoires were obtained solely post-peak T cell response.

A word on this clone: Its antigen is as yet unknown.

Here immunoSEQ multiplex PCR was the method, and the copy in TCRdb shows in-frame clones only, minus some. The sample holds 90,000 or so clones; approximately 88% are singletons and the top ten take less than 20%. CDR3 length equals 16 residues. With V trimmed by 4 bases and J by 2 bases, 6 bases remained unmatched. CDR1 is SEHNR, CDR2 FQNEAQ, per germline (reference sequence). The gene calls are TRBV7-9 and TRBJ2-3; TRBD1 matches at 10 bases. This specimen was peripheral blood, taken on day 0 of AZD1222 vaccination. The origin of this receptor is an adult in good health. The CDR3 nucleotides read TGTGCCAGCAGCTGGGGACAGGGGACAACCACAGATACGCAGTATTTT. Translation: CASSWGQGTTTDTQYF.